Here is one T cell receptor (beta chain) with its context. No cognate antigen has been identified for it. Qualities for individual bases were not recorded, and no much larger clone is one base off. Inclusive of the bounding cysteine and phenylalanine, the CDR3 is 17 residues long. CDR3 DNA is the only sequence kept; it has 51 bases, read in frame from the first base. From V the trimming removes 6 bases and from J it removes 0 bases, while the gene matches leave 10 bases of the junction unaccounted for. Based on the germline V gene, the CDR1 and CDR2 sequences are ENHRY and SYGVKD. The data were obtained in a study of T cells after yellow fever vaccination (dated by TCRdb to about 2019). About the investigation overall: The SMART-Seq v4 Ultra Low Input RNA kit was used to prepare libraries from fractions with low cell numbers. Bulk TCR alpha and beta repertoires were sequenced longitudinally to track T-cell clones before and after primary and booster YFV17D yellow fever vaccination. The cohort comprised two healthy male donors, one aged 18 to 30 and one aged 30 to 40 years. Blood samples were taken at several timepoints before and after primary and secondary immunization, and bulk PBMC replicates and cell subsets were isolated.

For sequencing, an Illumina NovaSeq 6000 was employed. TCR cDNA was made using 5'RACE template switching, a step that added a universal primer site and unique molecular identifiers. cDNA synthesis was primed from both the TCR alpha and TCR beta constant segments. Libraries were amplified in two PCR steps, with sample barcodes and sequencing adapters added in the second step. Sequencing of libraries was performed on Illumina HiSeq 2500 (2x100 bp) or NovaSeq (2x150 bp). Processing in the source paper ran as follows. MIGEC was used to demultiplex reads and collapse the reads into UMI consensus sequences, and MiXCR was used for V(D)J alignment. Vaccine-responding clonotypes were defined with edgeR using replicate PBMC samples, requiring FDR below 0.01 and a log2 fold change above 5 up to day 15. Bulk clonotypes were assigned CD4 or CD8 identity according to which sequenced CD4 or CD8 repertoire held them at higher abundance. TCRdb applied fastp at Q25 and MiXCR to the public reads, then kept only in-frame beta chains. Identical CDR3 protein sequences are pooled into one entry, listed with their most common genes and DNA. The V and J calls were determined by TCRdb, not by the authors. The sample has 250,000 to 400,000 distinct CDR3 sequences on record, about 4% of them singletons. Around 24% of the sample is held by the ten biggest clonotypes.

The treatment or condition label here, explained by the study, means: live attenuated yellow fever vaccine strain. At each blood-draw timepoint, two biological replicates of bulk PBMCs were collected. PBMCs were isolated from peripheral blood using a standard Ficoll-Paque protocol. TriZol was used to extract RNA from bulk PBMCs, CD4 and CD8 fractions, and dextramer-positive and dextramer-negative fractions. Results the study describes overall, beyond this receptor: Compared with the primary T-cell response, the secondary T-cell response was faster but weaker, reaching its peak on day 5 rather than on day 15. After the booster, most clones that had expanded after primary vaccination were detected again (about 97% of CD4 and more than 85% of CD8), suggesting broad maintenance of memory. A small fraction of clonotypes showed up in both the CD4 and CD8 compartments, probably as a result of convergent recombination. Because abundant contaminating clonotypes from the bulk population could be contained in FACS-sorted repertoires, computational filtering was required. The study included only a couple of donors, which limits how far the findings can be generalized.

The receptor comes from a man younger than 35 who received the YFV17D yellow fever vaccine. Sequenced material: PBMCs, taken 5 days after the yellow fever booster vaccination. The V gene is TRBV10-3 and the J gene is TRBJ1-3; 8 central nucleotides agree with TRBD1. The CDR3: CAIRTGTGSLSGNTIYF. The DNA sequence is TGTGCCATCAGGACCGGGACAGGTTCCCTCTCTGGAAACACCATATATTTT.